These 12 T cell receptor beta chains came from one sample sequenced in a study of blood T cell repertoires in COVID-19. Produced via immunoSEQ multiplex PCR; TCRdb's table is partial and in-frame only. The sample contains approximately 260,000 clones, 75% to 90% of which appear only once. Material for sequencing was PBMCs or T cells enriched from blood (not recorded which). The receptors here all came from a woman aged 30 to 39 with acute COVID-19.

V gene TRBV28 combines with J gene TRBJ1-1; tentatively, D is TRBD1 (5 bases). Germline lookup yields CDR1 MDHEN and CDR2 SYDVKM. Trimming pared 8 bases from V and 0 bases from J, leaving 13 bases between. The CDR3 length is 14 residues. Here the CDR3 reads CASLVGGVNTEAFF. In nucleotides, the CDR3 is TGTGCCAGCTTAGTTGGGGGGGTGAACACTGAAGCTTTCTTT. The whole variable domain, filled in from reference TRBV28 and TRBJ1-1, reads DVKVTQSSRYLVKRTGEKVFLECVQDMDHENMFWYRQDPGLGLRLIYFSYDVKMKEKGDIPEGYSVSREKKERFSLILESASTNQTSMYLCASLVGGVNTEAFFGQGTRLTVV.

This chain joins TRBV2 and TRBJ1-5; 8 nucleotides align to TRBD1. Trimming cost V 6 bases and J 4 bases; bases outside gene matches: 5. The V gene's germline CDR1 is SNHLY and CDR2 FYNNEI. This CDR3 is built from 14 residues. CDR3 region: CASRERQGNQPQHF. The CDR3 bases are TGTGCCAGCAGGGAACGACAGGGGAATCAGCCCCAGCATTTT.

The chain has TRBV7-9 and TRBJ1-5; possibly TRBD1 for D (5 bases). The CDR3 has 14 amino acids. Trimming shortened V by 1 base and J by 2 bases, and 6 bases separated the two germline ends. Germline V gene lookup returns CDR1 SEHNR and CDR2 FQNEAQ (reference sequence). The CDR3 is CASSLGQRNQPQHF. The CDR3 DNA follows: TGTGCCAGCAGCTTAGGACAGCGCAATCAGCCCCAGCATTTT. Variable domain in full (rest from reference TRBV7-9 and TRBJ1-5): DTGVSQNPRHKITKRGQNVTFRCDPISEHNRLYWYRQTLGQGPEFLTYFQNEAQLEKSRLLSDRFSAERPKGSFSTLEIQRTEQGDSAMYLCASSLGQRNQPQHFGDGTRLSIL.

The table lists this clone with a count of one. This chain uses TRBV2 with TRBJ2-7, with TRBD1 as a possible D gene (6 bases). V was cut by 6 bases and J by 5 bases, with 11 bases left in between. The CDR3 totals 12 residues. Germline CDR1 reads SNHLY; CDR2 reads FYNNEI. The CDR3 DNA reads TGTGCCAGCAGCGCACAGGGCCACGAGCAGTACTTC. As protein: CASSAQGHEQYF.

The CDR3 loop reads CASSLRQGGDTQYF. The CDR3 nucleotides read TGTGCCAGCAGCTTACGACAGGGGGGCGATACGCAGTATTTT. V and J are TRBV7-2 and TRBJ2-3, with 9 bases fitting TRBD1. The V and J ends lost 2 bases and 6 bases, in that order; junction bases with no gene match: 3. From germline, CDR1 is SGHTA and CDR2 FQGNSA. The CDR3 covers 14 residues.

V is TRBV6-1 and J is TRBJ1-3; tentatively, D is TRBD1 (6 bases). V was clipped by 1 base and J by 11 bases, with 18 bases between them. The germline V gene has CDR1 MNHNS and CDR2 SASEGT. The CDR3 has 15 amino acids. CDR3 in amino acids: CASSEGSSGGQPIYF. CDR3 DNA: TGTGCCAGCAGTGAAGGGTCCTCGGGGGGGCAACCCATATATTTT.

V and J are TRBV7-8 and TRBJ1-5; D ambiguous. From germline, CDR1 is SGHVS and CDR2 FQNEAQ. Trimming took off 2 bases at V and 1 base at J, with 12 bases between the two ends. This CDR3 has 16 residues. The CDR3 DNA reads TGTGCCAGCAGCTTATTCTCAGGTCGAAGCAATCAGCCCCAGCATTTT. This sequence encodes CASSLFSGRSNQPQHF. Full variable domain (rest looked up from reference TRBV7-8 and TRBJ1-5): GAGVSQSPRYKVAKRGQDVALRCDPISGHVSLFWYQQALGQGPEFLTYFQNEAQLDKSGLPSDRFFAERPEGSVSTLKIQRTQQEDSAVYLCASSLFSGRSNQPQHFGDGTRLSIL.

The chain links TRBV28 to TRBJ1-4; D is undetermined. Germline CDR1 and CDR2: MDHEN and SYDVKM. The CDR3 is made up of 14 amino acids. Trimming removed 2 bases at V and 5 bases at J, with 9 bases between. The CDR3: CASSLEAENEKLFF. CDR3 coding DNA: TGTGCCAGCAGTTTAGAAGCTGAGAATGAAAAACTGTTTTTT.

The V call is TRBV5-4, the J call TRBJ1-2; tentative D call: TRBD1 (6 bases). Germline V gene lookup returns CDR1 SGHNT and CDR2 YYREEE (reference sequence). The ends were cut back, 0 bases at V and 4 bases at J, with 16 bases in the middle. The CDR3 sequence is 16 residues long. The CDR3 sequence: CASSLAGGAYGYGYTF. The CDR3, as DNA: TGTGCCAGCAGCTTGGCGGGGGGGGCCTACGGCTATGGCTACACCTTC. Supplemented by reference TRBV5-4 and TRBJ1-2, the full variable domain reads ETGVTQSPTHLIKTRGQQVTLRCSSQSGHNTVSWYQQALGQGPQFIFQYYREEENGRGNFPPRFSGLQFPNYSSELNVNALELDDSALYLCASSLAGGAYGYGYTFGSGTRLTVV.

This chain connects TRBV5-1 to TRBJ1-1; 8 bases are shared with TRBD1. V trimming: 2 bases; J trimming: 8 bases; junction bases outside the gene matches: 11. The CDR3 consists of 15 residues. From germline, CDR1 is SGHRS and CDR2 YFSETQ. Written as DNA, the CDR3 is TGCGCCAGCAGCTTATCCCCGCCTGCAGGGGGCGAAGCTTTCTTT. Encoded protein: CASSLSPPAGGEAFF.

The genes are TRBV12-3 or TRBV12-4 and TRBJ2-3; no firm D call. With 3 bases removed from V and 6 bases from J, the gap between germline ends came to 7 bases. CDR3 length equals 12 residues. CDR3 in amino acids: CASSLTPDTQYF. The CDR3 DNA sequence: TGTGCCAGCAGTTTGACTCCGGATACGCAGTATTTT.

J is TRBJ2-1 and V is TRBV28; TRBD2 might be the D (5 bases). V was shortened by 4 bases and J by 3 bases, with 16 bases between the two germline ends. The germline gives CDR1 MDHEN, CDR2 SYDVKM. This CDR3 has 16 amino acids. The CDR3 spells CASSSLATLLYNEQFF. The CDR3 DNA sequence: TGTGCCAGCAGTTCTCTAGCAACCCTCCTCTACAATGAGCAGTTCTTC.